The T cell receptor beta chain under discussion was sequenced for a study of blood T cell repertoires in COVID-19 (TCRdb year 2020). Background on the whole study: Samples from collaborators originated in the United States, Italy and Spain and spanned both the acute and convalescent phases of COVID-19. The prospective study material was composed of cDNA or gDNA derived from T cells, B-cell-depleted T cells, or PBMCs. The dataset comprised deeply sampled blood TCRbeta repertoires from subjects exposed to, actively infected with, or recovered from COVID-19. The repertoires were released in a freely available public database intended as a resource for research on the immune response to SARS-CoV-2. The samples were drawn from two sources: the first 160 participants of the ongoing ImmuneRACE study, and fewer than 1,500 subjects contributed by 6 global collaborators. Nearly every sample came with metadata listing a de-identified subject ID, COVID-19 status, age in years and sex. Where available, HLA class I and class II types were taken from metadata supplied by the sample provider and were not determined by assay-based typing. General findings and caveats noted by the study authors: The amount of clinical and demographic metadata varied by source and participant and was provided uncurated.

The cysteine opens and the phenylalanine closes a CDR3 of 14 amino acids. The DNA shown is the 42-base CDR3, in frame from base 1. The CDR1 and CDR2 encoded by the germline V gene are SGHVS and FQNEAQ. Trimming takes 3 bases from V and 2 bases from J, and the germline ends sit 8 bases apart. TCRbeta CDR3 regions were amplified from genomic DNA using the immunoSEQ Assay, a bias-controlled multiplex PCR. On the study's bioinformatics: The number of nucleated cells in each sample was estimated from the amplification of reference gene primers within the assay. To quantify the absolute abundance of each unique TCRbeta CDR3 rearrangement, sequence reads were collapsed and filtered. For each sample, productive Simpson clonality was calculated as the square root of Simpson's diversity index across productive rearrangements. TCRdb stores this immuneACCESS table with in-frame sequences only. Part of the clones is absent; in the studies checked, under half of the shortfall reflects unresolved V genes, and no reason is known for the rest. The V and J calls and clone size are taken from that table; D and trimming were inferred from the DNA. The table for this sample lists fewer than 150,000 clones; roughly 80% of them were counted only once. Clones ranked in the top ten supply 5.5% to 8% of the sample.

Remarks on this clone: It has no known antigen specificity. Base qualities are not at hand, and no much larger clone is one base apart.

Collaborating institutions collected whole blood in K2EDTA tubes following their own protocols. For TCRbeta analysis, collaborator samples were shipped as frozen whole blood, as isolated PBMCs, or as DNA extracted from either sample type. The chain uses TRBV7-8 and TRBJ1-3; TRBD1 is a weak D gene call, 6 bases matching. Sample: peripheral blood. The source of this sequence is a human donor in a cohort sampled during active COVID-19. Read as DNA, the sequence is TGTGCCAGCAGCTTCAGGACAGCTGGAAACACCATATATTTT. Translated, this gives CASSFRTAGNTIYF.